The rows below give T cell receptor beta chains drawn from one sample of a study of blood T cell repertoires in COVID-19. The method was immunoSEQ multiplex PCR; TCRdb's version includes in-frame clones alone and lacks a portion of them. The data contain just over 90,000 clones, roughly 80% of them singletons. Specimen: peripheral blood. The receptor set was obtained from a human donor in a cohort sampled during active COVID-19. The CDR3 runs from the conserved cysteine through the conserved F or W. A D gene is named only where the DNA matches it firmly. Clone size is given for some rows only: seen once, a few or many times, or a class if the clone is expanded.

d_gene: -; j_gene: TRBJ2-4; v_gene: TRBV28; abundance: once; CDR3aa: CASSPQLAGAKNIQYF; CDR3nt: TGTGCCAGCAGCCCCCAGCTGGCCGGGGCCAAAAACATTCAGTACTTC
d_gene: TRBD2; j_gene: TRBJ2-1; v_gene: TRBV19; abundance: -; CDR3aa: CASTGTSGRAQTYNEQFF; CDR3nt: TGTGCCAGTACCGGGACTAGCGGGAGGGCCCAAACGTACAATGAGCAGTTCTTC
d_gene: -; j_gene: TRBJ2-7; v_gene: TRBV19; abundance: -; CDR3aa: CASSSLRDNNYEQYF; CDR3nt: TGTGCCAGTAGTTCACTTCGGGACAACAATTACGAGCAGTACTTC
d_gene: TRBD1; j_gene: TRBJ2-6; v_gene: TRBV7-7; abundance: once; CDR3aa: CASSAWGQGASGANVLTF; CDR3nt: TGTGCCAGCAGCGCATGGGGACAGGGGGCATCTGGGGCCAACGTCCTGACTTTC
d_gene: TRBD1; j_gene: TRBJ2-3; v_gene: TRBV24-1; abundance: few; CDR3aa: CATSSYHTGTGADTQYF; CDR3nt: TGTGCCACCAGCTCCTACCATACCGGGACAGGGGCAGATACGCAGTATTTT
d_gene: -; j_gene: TRBJ2-3; v_gene: TRBV24-1; abundance: -; CDR3aa: CATSDPGVHTQYF; CDR3nt: TGTGCCACCAGTGATCCGGGAGTTCATACGCAGTATTTT
d_gene: -; j_gene: TRBJ1-1; v_gene: TRBV6-6; abundance: -; CDR3aa: CASTPPTGTEAFF; CDR3nt: TGTGCCAGCACCCCCCCCACGGGCACTGAAGCTTTCTTT
d_gene: -; j_gene: TRBJ1-5; v_gene: TRBV28; abundance: -; CDR3aa: CASSLGALGNQPQHF; CDR3nt: TGTGCCAGCAGTTTGGGAGCATTAGGGAATCAGCCCCAGCATTTT
d_gene: TRBD1; j_gene: TRBJ1-2; v_gene: TRBV6-5; abundance: -; CDR3aa: CASSSAGTGDGGYTF; CDR3nt: TGTGCCAGCAGTTCCGCCGGGACAGGGGATGGTGGCTACACCTTC
d_gene: -; j_gene: TRBJ2-5; v_gene: TRBV14; abundance: -; CDR3aa: CASSQNSYQETQYF; CDR3nt: TGTGCCAGCAGCCAGAACTCGTACCAAGAGACCCAGTACTTC
d_gene: -; j_gene: TRBJ2-2; v_gene: TRBV3-1/TRBV3-2; abundance: once; CDR3aa: CASSQGGGELFF; CDR3nt: TGTGCCAGCAGCCAAGGCGGCGGGGAGCTGTTTTTT
d_gene: TRBD1; j_gene: TRBJ2-7; v_gene: TRBV5-5; abundance: -; CDR3aa: CASSLGQGAPSEQYF; CDR3nt: TGTGCCAGCAGCTTGGGGCAGGGGGCCCCCTCCGAGCAGTACTTC
d_gene: -; j_gene: TRBJ1-5; v_gene: TRBV28; abundance: -; CDR3aa: CASSPGRGLYQPQHF; CDR3nt: TGTGCCAGCAGCCCTGGAAGGGGCCTTTATCAGCCCCAGCATTTT
d_gene: -; j_gene: TRBJ1-2; v_gene: TRBV28; abundance: many; CDR3aa: CASSPATGNYGYTF; CDR3nt: TGTGCCAGCAGCCCAGCTACAGGGAACTATGGCTACACCTTC
d_gene: -; j_gene: TRBJ2-7; v_gene: TRBV2; abundance: -; CDR3aa: CASSEALQGSTSYEQYF; CDR3nt: TGTGCCAGCAGTGAAGCGCTTCAGGGATCAACCTCCTACGAGCAGTACTTC
d_gene: -; j_gene: TRBJ1-2; v_gene: TRBV4-1; abundance: -; CDR3aa: CASSQESRANYGYTF; CDR3nt: TGCGCCAGCAGCCAAGAAAGCCGAGCTAACTATGGCTACACCTTC
d_gene: TRBD1; j_gene: TRBJ1-2; v_gene: TRBV29-1; abundance: -; CDR3aa: CSVPGTVFGYTF; CDR3nt: TGCAGCGTCCCGGGGACAGTTTTTGGCTACACCTTC
d_gene: -; j_gene: TRBJ1-2; v_gene: TRBV28; abundance: -; CDR3aa: CASSGVLDYTF; CDR3nt: TGTGCCAGCAGTGGTGTTCTAGACTACACCTTC
d_gene: TRBD2; j_gene: TRBJ2-1; v_gene: TRBV6-5; abundance: -; CDR3aa: CASSYSGGRATEQFF; CDR3nt: TGTGCCAGCAGTTACTCTGGCGGGAGGGCCACTGAGCAGTTCTTC
d_gene: -; j_gene: TRBJ1-6; v_gene: TRBV7-6; abundance: once; CDR3aa: CASSLGNAGSNSPLHF; CDR3nt: TGTGCCAGCAGCTTAGGGAATGCAGGGTCAAACTCACCCCTCCACTTT
d_gene: -; j_gene: TRBJ2-7; v_gene: TRBV10-3; abundance: -; CDR3aa: CAISETAPTYEQYF; CDR3nt: TGTGCCATCAGCGAGACAGCCCCTACCTACGAGCAGTACTTC
d_gene: -; j_gene: TRBJ2-3; v_gene: TRBV3-1/TRBV3-2; abundance: -; CDR3aa: CASSQTSFGRGAQYF; CDR3nt: TGTGCCAGCAGCCAGACCTCCTTCGGCCGGGGTGCGCAGTATTTT
d_gene: TRBD2; j_gene: TRBJ2-7; v_gene: TRBV19; abundance: -; CDR3aa: CASSARAGILYEQYF; CDR3nt: TGTGCCAGTAGCGCCAGAGCGGGAATCCTCTACGAGCAGTACTTC
d_gene: -; j_gene: TRBJ2-7; v_gene: TRBV5-1; abundance: -; CDR3aa: CASSLDGADEQYF; CDR3nt: TGCGCCAGCAGCTTGGACGGTGCCGACGAGCAGTACTTC
d_gene: -; j_gene: TRBJ1-1; v_gene: TRBV5-1; abundance: -; CDR3aa: CASSLAGGNTEAFF; CDR3nt: TGCGCCAGCAGCTTGGCGGGGGGGAACACTGAAGCTTTCTTT
d_gene: -; j_gene: TRBJ1-1; v_gene: TRBV11-2; abundance: -; CDR3aa: CASSLDGGGSEAFF; CDR3nt: TGTGCCAGCAGCTTAGATGGGGGGGGCTCTGAAGCTTTCTTT
d_gene: -; j_gene: TRBJ1-2; v_gene: TRBV12-3/TRBV12-4; abundance: -; CDR3aa: CASSLQTSGGYTF; CDR3nt: TGTGCCAGCAGTTTGCAAACCTCCGGGGGCTACACCTTC
d_gene: TRBD2; j_gene: TRBJ2-5; v_gene: TRBV5-5; abundance: -; CDR3aa: CASSAGGGGLETQYF; CDR3nt: TGTGCCAGCAGCGCTGGCGGGGGGGGCCTAGAGACCCAGTACTTC
d_gene: -; j_gene: TRBJ1-4; v_gene: TRBV21-1; abundance: -; CDR3aa: CASSTDGQGVSSNEKLFF; CDR3nt: TGTGCCAGCAGCACCGACGGACAGGGAGTCTCTTCTAATGAAAAACTGTTTTTT
d_gene: TRBD2; j_gene: TRBJ2-5; v_gene: TRBV9; abundance: -; CDR3aa: CASSVGEGTSGTLKETQYF; CDR3nt: TGTGCCAGCAGCGTAGGAGAAGGGACTAGCGGGACGCTAAAAGAGACCCAGTACTTC
d_gene: -; j_gene: TRBJ1-1; v_gene: TRBV2; abundance: -; CDR3aa: CASSEQANTEAFF; CDR3nt: TGTGCCAGCAGTGAGCAGGCGAACACTGAAGCTTTCTTT
d_gene: TRBD1; j_gene: TRBJ1-1; v_gene: TRBV2; abundance: -; CDR3aa: CASSAGQGDAEAFF; CDR3nt: TGTGCCAGCAGCGCGGGACAGGGCGACGCTGAAGCTTTCTTT
d_gene: -; j_gene: TRBJ1-1; v_gene: TRBV7-9; abundance: -; CDR3aa: CASSLVQNTEAFF; CDR3nt: TGTGCCAGCAGCTTAGTACAGAACACTGAAGCTTTCTTT